The clone carrying this T cell receptor beta chain appeared a few times. Clones were sequenced by immunoSEQ multiplex PCR, and TCRdb holds only the in-frame ones, with some missing. Here the sample spans about 95,000 clones, about 90% being singletons. The sample is drawn from a study of PD-L1 blockade in urothelial cancer. The wider study: Of prior chemotherapy regimens, patients had received between 0 and 3. The median T cell count in blood samples was 140,000 to 150,000. Blood analysis occurred 3 weeks (second dose) and 6 weeks after treatment start.

The time point denotes: pretreatment peripheral blood. This CDR3 has 21 residues. Germline loops: CDR1 ENHRY, CDR2 SYGVKD. The V gene end was trimmed by 5 bases and the J gene end by 2 bases; junction bases not matched to a gene: 19. The rearrangement joins TRBV10-3 to TRBJ2-6; 9 bases match TRBD1. The TCR sequence derives from a man aged 60 to 69 with urothelial cancer. The sequencing used PBMCs, collected around atezolizumab (anti-PD-L1) treatment. The CDR3 DNA reads as TGTGCCATCAGTTATGGGATGGGAACAGGGGGCTACTCGACTGGGGCCAACGTCCTGACTTTC. Translation: CAISYGMGTGGYSTGANVLTF.